These 24 T cell receptor beta chains were sequenced from one sample in a study of blood T cell repertoires in COVID-19. Measured with immunoSEQ multiplex PCR; TCRdb has only the in-frame clones, and not every one. Of about 330,000 clones detected, 92% appear once; the ten largest clones hold less than 20%. What was sequenced was PBMCs or T cells enriched from blood (not recorded which). The receptors stem from a woman aged 30 to 39 who had recovered from COVID-19.

This chain connects TRBV3-1 (or the pseudogene TRBV3-2) to TRBJ1-3, with D perhaps matching TRBD1 (5 bases). CDR1 is LGHDT, CDR2 YNNKEL, per germline (reference sequence). CDR3 length equals 18 residues. The ends were cut back, 4 bases at V and 0 bases at J, with 19 bases in the middle. The CDR3 nucleotides read TGTGCCAGCAGCCCACTCGGGGGAGGGAAGAGCTCTGGAAACACCATATATTTT. It encodes CASSPLGGGKSSGNTIYF.

This chain connects TRBV7-2 to TRBJ1-2, with TRBD1 matching 8 bases. CDR3 length: 15 amino acids. The V gene end was trimmed by 3 bases and the J gene end by 1 base; junction bases not matched to a gene: 4. The V gene's germline CDR1 is SGHTA and CDR2 FQGNSA. CDR3 loop: CASSFWTGSNYGYTF. The CDR3 DNA reads as TGTGCCAGCAGCTTCTGGACAGGGAGTAACTATGGCTACACCTTC.

In this sample, this clone turned up a few times. The rearrangement joins TRBV6-5 to TRBJ1-1, with D perhaps TRBD1 (5 bases). Germline V gene data show CDR1 as MNHEY and CDR2 as SVGAGI. Trimming cost V 0 bases and J 1 base, with 9 bases left between them. CDR3 length equals 15 residues. The CDR3 sequence: CASSYSPGSNTEAFF. The CDR3 DNA is TGTGCCAGCAGTTACTCGCCAGGGTCGAACACTGAAGCTTTCTTT.

V and J are TRBV5-1 and TRBJ2-3, with 10 bases matching TRBD2. The CDR3 runs to 16 residues. In germline, CDR1 is SGHRS, CDR2 YFSETQ. V lost 0 bases to trimming and J lost 4 bases; unmatched junction nucleotides: 5. CDR3 amino acids: CASSLATAGGADTQYF. The CDR3 nucleotides read TGCGCCAGCAGCTTGGCCACAGCGGGAGGGGCAGATACGCAGTATTTT. The entire variable domain, with the rest obtained from reference TRBV5-1 and TRBJ2-3, is as follows: KAGVTQTPRYLIKTRGQQVTLSCSPISGHRSVSWYQQTPGQGLQFLFEYFSETQRNKGNFPGRFSGRQFSNSRSEMNVSTLELGDSALYLCASSLATAGGADTQYFGPGTRLTVL.

This chain uses TRBV6-4 with TRBJ1-6; D possibly corresponds to TRBD1 (6 bases). The germline CDR1 and CDR2 sequences are MRHNA and SNTAGT. V was shortened by 5 bases and J by 6 bases, with 14 bases between the two germline ends. This CDR3 comprises 15 residues. DNA for the CDR3: TGTGCCAGCAGTTTACAGGGCGGCGGTAATTCACCCCTCCACTTT. Its protein product is CASSLQGGGNSPLHF.

J is TRBJ1-2 and V is TRBV30, with D possibly TRBD1 on 5 matching bases. The germline CDR1 and CDR2 sequences are GTSNPN and SVGIG (reference sequence). Deletions cut 0 bases from V and 9 bases from J, with 23 bases between. The CDR3 is 16 amino acids. The CDR3 DNA is TGTGCCTGGAGTGTAAACCTACCCGACAGAGATCCGCGCTACACCTTC. Its protein product is CAWSVNLPDRDPRYTF.

The chain joins TRBV3-1 (or the pseudogene TRBV3-2) to TRBJ1-4; possible D gene TRBD1, 6 bases. Per the germline V gene, CDR1 is LGHDT and CDR2 is YNNKEL (reference sequence). V lost 2 bases, J lost 7 bases, and 11 bases lay in between. The CDR3 loop spans 14 amino acids. CDR3 coding DNA: TGTGCCAGCAGCCAAAGGCCAGGGGTTGAAAAACTGTTTTTT. This translates into CASSQRPGVEKLFF.

This clone has just one count. The V and J genes are TRBV5-4 and TRBJ1-2; D is perhaps TRBD1 (6 bases). The CDR3 covers 13 residues. Germline values: CDR1 SGHNT, CDR2 YYREEE (reference sequence). Between the trimmed V and J ends, which lost 4 bases and 4 bases, there was a span of 11 bases. CDR3 loop: CASSREGGYGYTF. The CDR3 bases are TGTGCCAGCAGCCGGGAGGGGGGCTATGGCTACACCTTC.

The genes are TRBV4-2 and TRBJ2-7, with a weak D call TRBD1 (6 bases). Germline CDR1 is LGHNA and CDR2 is YNFKEQ. V dropped 4 bases and J dropped 5 bases, with 12 bases sitting between them. There are 13 residues in the CDR3. As DNA, the CDR3 is TGTGCCAGCAGCCCGCGCAGGGGTAACGAGCAGTACTTC. As protein: CASSPRRGNEQYF.

This chain's CDR3 is CASSPLGQRKETQYF. CDR3 sequence (DNA): TGTGCCAGCAGTCCATTGGGACAGCGGAAAGAGACCCAGTACTTC. The gene calls are TRBV27 and TRBJ2-5, with 7 bases lining up with TRBD1. The germline CDR1 and CDR2 sequences are MNHEY and SMNVEV (reference sequence). The CDR3 length is 15 residues. V was clipped by 5 bases and J by 3 bases; unmatched bases: 9.

V gene TRBV7-2 combines with J gene TRBJ2-3; the match to TRBD2 covers 12 bases. Trimming took 5 bases from V and 1 from J; bases not matched to a gene: 10. The CDR3 length is 18 residues. In germline, CDR1 is SGHTA, CDR2 FQGNSA. The CDR3 here is CASSPRLAGAQGTDTQYF. In DNA form, the CDR3 reads TGTGCCAGCAGCCCACGACTAGCGGGAGCCCAGGGCACAGATACGCAGTATTTT.

The rearrangement uses TRBV9 and TRBJ1-1; D not certain. Trimming pared 0 bases from V and 0 bases from J, leaving 9 bases between. Germline CDR1 and CDR2: SGDLS and YYNGEE. This CDR3 has 15 residues. CDR3 sequence reads: CASSVEFQMNTEAFF. CDR3 in DNA: TGTGCCAGCAGCGTAGAATTCCAAATGAACACTGAAGCTTTCTTT.

V and J are TRBV9 and TRBJ2-3; 10 bases match TRBD2. Germline V CDR1 and CDR2: SGDLS, YYNGEE. This CDR3 is 16 amino acids long. J lost 3 bases, V lost 2 bases, and 6 bases had no gene match. The CDR3 reads CASSVHSGGGTDTQYF. The DNA for the CDR3 is TGTGCCAGCAGCGTTCACAGCGGGGGGGGGACAGATACGCAGTATTTT.

In this sample, this clone turned up once. The chain links TRBV3-1 (or the pseudogene TRBV3-2) to TRBJ2-7; D perhaps matches TRBD2 (5 bases). Germline CDR1 and CDR2: LGHDT and YNNKEL (reference sequence). The CDR3 is made up of 15 amino acids. V dropped 0 bases and J dropped 2 bases, with 11 bases sitting between them. The CDR3 DNA reads TGTGCCAGCAGCCAAGAGCCGGGGTGGCCCTACGAGCAGTACTTC. Translating it yields CASSQEPGWPYEQYF.

V usage is TRBV12-2 and J usage is TRBJ2-7; the table names TRBD2, a call not compared with the DNA. TRBV12-2 is flagged as a pseudogene. This CDR3 contains 24 residues. CDR3: CASRLYFRGSPEILIKRELYEQYF. CDR3 bases: TGTGCAAGTCGCTTATATTTCCGTGGGTCCCCAGAGATCCTAATCAAGCGGGAGCTCTACGAGCAGTACTTC.

The chain recombines TRBV27 with TRBJ1-6; no reliable D call. Germline lookup yields CDR1 MNHEY and CDR2 SMNVEV (reference sequence). The V end lost 3 bases, the J end lost 7 bases, and 10 bases lay between the germline ends. The CDR3 length is 14 residues. CDR3 DNA: TGTGCCAGCAGTTTCTTTGGTGGCAATTCACCCCTCCACTTT. Amino acids: CASSFFGGNSPLHF.

The V and J genes are TRBV27 and TRBJ2-1, with a possible D match to TRBD2 (5 bases). CDR1 is MNHEY and CDR2 is SMNVEV in the germline V gene (reference sequence). With 4 bases removed from V and 4 bases from J, the gap between germline ends came to 14 bases. The CDR3 is 15 amino acids. The CDR3 loop is CASSSERDNYNEQFF. As DNA, the CDR3 is TGTGCCAGCAGTTCTGAACGGGATAATTACAATGAGCAGTTCTTC.

This chain uses TRBV6-1 with TRBJ1-5; 9 bases agree with TRBD1. The junction had 10 bases not matched to a gene; V was cut back by 4 bases and J by 0 bases. Germline V gives CDR1 MNHNS, CDR2 SASEGT. This CDR3 is 18 amino acids long. The CDR3 nucleotides read TGTGCCAGCAGTGGGACAGGGGTGGTATACTTTAGCAATCAGCCCCAGCATTTT. This translates into CASSGTGVVYFSNQPQHF.

V usage is TRBV28 and J usage is TRBJ2-3; D is unresolved. V lost 0 bases to trimming and J lost 4 bases, with 14 bases between them. In germline, CDR1 is MDHEN, CDR2 SYDVKM. This CDR3 has 16 amino acids. This CDR3 reads CASSLWVGDRADTQYF. The DNA of the CDR3 is TGTGCCAGCAGTTTATGGGTAGGAGATCGGGCAGATACGCAGTATTTT.

The chain employs TRBV7-3 and TRBJ2-2; no definite D call. The CDR3 runs 14 residues. The ends were cut back, 2 bases at V and 1 base at J, with 5 bases in the middle. CDR1 SGHTA and CDR2 FQGTGA come from the germline V gene. The CDR3 region is CASSLSGNTGELFF. The CDR3 nucleotides are TGTGCCAGCAGCTTATCAGGGAACACCGGGGAGCTGTTTTTT.

This clone came up a few times. The chain employs TRBV3-1 (or the pseudogene TRBV3-2) and TRBJ2-1; 11 bases agree with TRBD2. The CDR3 runs to 16 residues. From germline, CDR1 is LGHDT and CDR2 YNNKEL (reference sequence). Trimming took 0 bases from V and 7 from J; bases not matched to a gene: 5. CDR3 region: CASSQDPRLAGNEQFF. For the CDR3, the DNA is TGTGCCAGCAGCCAAGATCCCAGACTAGCGGGAAATGAGCAGTTCTTC.

The chain uses TRBV6-1 and TRBJ2-7; 8 positions agree with TRBD2. The CDR3 has 15 amino acids. Germline trimming cut 0 bases from V and 6 bases from J; bases unmatched to any gene: 7. CDR1 is MNHNS and CDR2 is SASEGT in the germline V gene. CDR3 protein: CASSEAAGGWGEQYF. The DNA for the CDR3 is TGTGCCAGCAGTGAAGCGGCGGGGGGTTGGGGCGAGCAGTACTTC.

The chain couples TRBV4-1 to TRBJ2-1; TRBD1 aligns across 8 bases. V lost 0 bases and J lost 4; bases outside the gene matches: 8. The CDR3 has 17 amino acids. The germline V gene encodes CDR1 MGHRA and CDR2 YSYEKL. The CDR3 coding sequence is TGCGCCAGCAGCCAAGAAGGTCGGCAGGGGGCGTACAATGAGCAGTTCTTC. As protein: CASSQEGRQGAYNEQFF.

Of note for this clone: The identical CDR3 is also encoded by other nucleotide sequences in the sample. The genes are TRBV9 and TRBJ2-5; the D is unclear. The length of the CDR3 is 14 residues. V dropped 0 bases and J dropped 5 bases, with 11 bases sitting between them. Germline-derived CDR1 and CDR2 are SGDLS and YYNGEE. The CDR3 DNA follows: TGTGCCAGCAGCGTAGGATTAGCTGGGGAGACCCAGTACTTC. Protein product: CASSVGLAGETQYF.